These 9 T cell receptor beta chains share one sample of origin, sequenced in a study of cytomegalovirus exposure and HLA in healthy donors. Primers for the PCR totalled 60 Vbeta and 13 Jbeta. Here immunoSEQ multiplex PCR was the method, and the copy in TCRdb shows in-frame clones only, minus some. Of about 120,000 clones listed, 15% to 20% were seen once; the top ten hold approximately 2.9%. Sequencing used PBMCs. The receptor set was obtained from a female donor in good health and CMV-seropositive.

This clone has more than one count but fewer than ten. The CDR3 protein is CASSALAEETQYF. In DNA form, the CDR3 reads TGTGCCAGCAGCGCACTAGCGGAAGAGACCCAGTACTTC. The V gene is TRBV7-3, the J gene TRBJ2-5; TRBD2 agrees at 8 bases. Unmatched junction bases numbered 2, after V lost 5 bases and J lost 3 bases. The CDR3 has 13 amino acids. CDR1 is SGHTA, CDR2 FQGTGA, per germline.

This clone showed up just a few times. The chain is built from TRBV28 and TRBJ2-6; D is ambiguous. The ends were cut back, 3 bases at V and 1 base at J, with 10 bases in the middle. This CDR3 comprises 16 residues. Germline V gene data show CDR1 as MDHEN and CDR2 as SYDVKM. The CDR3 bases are TGTGCCAGCAGTTTGAGGTCGGGTTCTGGGGCCAACGTCCTGACTTTC. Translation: CASSLRSGSGANVLTF. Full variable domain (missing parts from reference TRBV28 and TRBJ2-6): DVKVTQSSRYLVKRTGEKVFLECVQDMDHENMFWYRQDPGLGLRLIYFSYDVKMKEKGDIPEGYSVSREKKERFSLILESASTNQTSMYLCASSLRSGSGANVLTFGAGSRLTVL.

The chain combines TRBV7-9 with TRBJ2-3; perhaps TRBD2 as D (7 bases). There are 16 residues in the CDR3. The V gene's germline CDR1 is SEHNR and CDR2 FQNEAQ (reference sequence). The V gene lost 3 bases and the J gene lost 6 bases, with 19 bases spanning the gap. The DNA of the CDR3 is TGTGCCAGCAGCTTTAACCCGCGGGGGCGGGACGATACGCAGTATTTT. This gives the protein CASSFNPRGRDDTQYF. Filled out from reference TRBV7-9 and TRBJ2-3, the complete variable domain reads DTGVSQNPRHKITKRGQNVTFRCDPISEHNRLYWYRQTLGQGPEFLTYFQNEAQLEKSRLLSDRFSAERPKGSFSTLEIQRTEQGDSAMYLCASSFNPRGRDDTQYFGPGTRLTVL.

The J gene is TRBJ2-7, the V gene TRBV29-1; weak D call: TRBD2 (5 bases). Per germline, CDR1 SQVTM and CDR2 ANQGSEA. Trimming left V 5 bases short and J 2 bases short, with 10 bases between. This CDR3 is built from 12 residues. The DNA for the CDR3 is TGCAGCGTTTCCAGCGGAACCTACGAGCAGTACTTC. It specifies CSVSSGTYEQYF.

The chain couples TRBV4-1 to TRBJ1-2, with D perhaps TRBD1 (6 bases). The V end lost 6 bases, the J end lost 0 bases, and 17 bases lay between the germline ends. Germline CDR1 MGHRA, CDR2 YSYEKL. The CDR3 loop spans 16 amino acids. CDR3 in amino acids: CASRIGQTTTNYGYTF. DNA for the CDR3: TGCGCCAGCAGAATTGGACAGACCACAACTAACTATGGCTACACCTTC.

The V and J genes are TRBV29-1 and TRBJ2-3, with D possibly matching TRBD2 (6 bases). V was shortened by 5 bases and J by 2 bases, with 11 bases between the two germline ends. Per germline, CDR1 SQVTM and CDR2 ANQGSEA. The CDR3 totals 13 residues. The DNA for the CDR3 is TGCAGCGTTCCGGGGAGGTACACAGATACGCAGTATTTT. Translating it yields CSVPGRYTDTQYF.

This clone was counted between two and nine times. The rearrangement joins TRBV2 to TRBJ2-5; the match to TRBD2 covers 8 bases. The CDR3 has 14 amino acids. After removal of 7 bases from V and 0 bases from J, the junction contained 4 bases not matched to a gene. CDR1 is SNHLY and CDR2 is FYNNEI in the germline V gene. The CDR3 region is CASISGGYQETQYF. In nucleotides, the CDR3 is TGTGCCAGCATTTCGGGAGGGTACCAAGAGACCCAGTACTTC.

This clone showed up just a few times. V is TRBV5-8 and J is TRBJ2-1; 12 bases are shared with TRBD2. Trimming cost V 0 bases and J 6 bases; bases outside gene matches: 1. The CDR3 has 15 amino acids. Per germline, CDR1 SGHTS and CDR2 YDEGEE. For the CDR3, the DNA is TGTGCCAGCAGCTTGGGACTAGCGGGAGTCAATGAGCAGTTCTTC. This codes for CASSLGLAGVNEQFF.

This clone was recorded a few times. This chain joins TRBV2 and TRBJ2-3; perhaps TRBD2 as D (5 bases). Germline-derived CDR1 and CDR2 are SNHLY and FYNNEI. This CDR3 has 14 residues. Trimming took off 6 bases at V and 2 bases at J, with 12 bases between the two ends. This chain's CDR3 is CASRILVPTDTQYF. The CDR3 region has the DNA TGTGCCAGCAGGATACTAGTGCCCACAGATACGCAGTATTTT. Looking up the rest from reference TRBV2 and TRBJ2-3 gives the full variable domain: EPEVTQTPSHQVTQMGQEVILRCVPISNHLYFYWYRQILGQKVEFLVSFYNNEISEKSEIFDDQFSVERPDGSNFTLKIRSTKLEDSAMYFCASRILVPTDTQYFGPGTRLTVL.